The 20 T cell receptor beta chains below come from one sample, sequenced in a study of Tregs in tolerant kidney transplant recipients. Related graft donors supplied nonmyeloablative bone marrow transplants, and mixed chimerism was transient. TCRdb's table, derived via immunoSEQ multiplex PCR, lists solely in-frame clones and lacks some. Of under 90,000 clones listed, roughly 90% are singletons. Specimen: CD4+ T cells from blood (PBMCs), collected 24 months after the transplant. The receptors originated from a human patient who received a combined kidney and bone marrow transplant. Some T cells may originate from the graft donor.

V gene TRBV7-8 combines with J gene TRBJ2-1; TRBD2 agrees at 8 bases. The CDR3 contains 15 residues. Unmatched junction bases numbered 9, after V lost 3 bases and J lost 8 bases. Germline CDR1 and CDR2: SGHVS and FQNEAQ. The CDR3 here is CASSFRRGVRDEQFF. The CDR3 DNA sequence: TGTGCCAGCAGCTTCCGGCGGGGGGTTCGCGATGAGCAGTTCTTC.

The chain has TRBV10-1 and TRBJ1-3; 12 nucleotides align to TRBD1. With 6 bases clipped from V and 0 bases from J, the junction kept 24 bases outside the gene matches. CDR1 is WNHNN and CDR2 is SYGVQD in the germline V gene (reference sequence). The CDR3 covers 23 residues. The DNA of the CDR3 is TGCGCCAGCAGCCGGGACAGGGGGCCGGCGCCGGGTTGGATCCCGAACTCTGGAAACACCATATATTTT. Translating it yields CASSRDRGPAPGWIPNSGNTIYF.

The V gene is TRBV2, the J gene TRBJ2-3, with 8 bases matching TRBD2. The CDR3 spans 17 residues. CDR1 and CDR2 (germline): SNHLY, FYNNEI. With 7 bases clipped from V and 2 bases from J, the junction kept 14 bases outside the gene matches. CDR3 nucleotide sequence: TGTGCCAGCACCCGATCGCGACTAGCGAAATTCACAGATACGCAGTATTTT. Translated: CASTRSRLAKFTDTQYF.

The rearrangement links TRBV4-2 to TRBJ2-1; D perhaps matches TRBD2 (6 bases). The germline V gene has CDR1 LGHNA and CDR2 YNFKEQ. The V end lost 4 bases, the J end lost 2 bases, and 12 bases lay between the germline ends. This CDR3 spans 15 amino acids. The CDR3 sequence is CASSPRGNTYNEQFF. The CDR3 nucleotides are TGTGCCAGCAGCCCACGGGGGAACACCTACAATGAGCAGTTCTTC.

This clone was picked up a small number of times. This chain connects TRBV7-3 to TRBJ2-3; 7 bases map to TRBD2. V trimming: 3 bases; J trimming: 4 bases; junction bases outside the gene matches: 10. The CDR3 is 16 residues long. CDR1 is SGHTA, CDR2 FQGTGA, per germline. The CDR3 DNA reads TGTGCCAGCAGCTTCGGGTCTGGGGGGGTTCCAGATACGCAGTATTTT. It yields the protein CASSFGSGGVPDTQYF.

The chain carries TRBV5-1 and TRBJ2-5; TRBD2 might be the D (7 bases). The germline gives CDR1 SGHRS, CDR2 YFSETQ. The CDR3 has 17 amino acids. Trimming removed 0 bases at V and 3 bases at J, with 18 bases between. This CDR3 is CASSLVIGGPYKETQYF. Here the CDR3 DNA reads TGCGCCAGCAGCTTGGTGATCGGGGGGCCGTACAAAGAGACCCAGTACTTC. The variable domain in full, completed from reference TRBV5-1 and TRBJ2-5, reads KAGVTQTPRYLIKTRGQQVTLSCSPISGHRSVSWYQQTPGQGLQFLFEYFSETQRNKGNFPGRFSGRQFSNSRSEMNVSTLELGDSALYLCASSLVIGGPYKETQYFGPGTRLLVL.

The rearrangement joins TRBV5-1 to TRBJ1-1; 7 bases are a match to TRBD1. Germline CDR1 reads SGHRS; CDR2 reads YFSETQ. The CDR3 extends over 14 amino acids. Trimming took 7 bases from V and 8 from J; bases not matched to a gene: 14. The CDR3, as DNA: TGCGCCAGCGGACAGGCGGGAGGCAACAGGGAAGCTTTCTTT. It translates to CASGQAGGNREAFF.

The V call is TRBV15, the J call TRBJ1-2, with D perhaps matching TRBD1 (6 bases). The germline CDR1 and CDR2 sequences are LNHNV and YYDKDF (reference sequence). Trimming took 3 bases from V and 5 from J, leaving 16 bases between them. CDR3 size: 15 residues. The CDR3: CATSRELQGSYGYTF. The CDR3 DNA sequence: TGTGCCACCAGCAGGGAGCTACAGGGTTCTTATGGCTACACCTTC.

The V call is TRBV28, the J call TRBJ1-5, with a possible D match to TRBD1 (5 bases). V gave up 7 bases and J gave up 0 bases, with 13 bases separating them. CDR3 length equals 15 residues. Germline-derived CDR1 and CDR2 are MDHEN and SYDVKM. The CDR3 sequence is CASTMGGDSNQPQHF. In nucleotides, the CDR3 is TGTGCCAGCACCATGGGGGGGGATAGCAATCAGCCCCAGCATTTT. The complete variable domain, with remaining parts taken from reference TRBV28 and TRBJ1-5, reads DVKVTQSSRYLVKRTGEKVFLECVQDMDHENMFWYRQDPGLGLRLIYFSYDVKMKEKGDIPEGYSVSREKKERFSLILESASTNQTSMYLCASTMGGDSNQPQHFGDGTRLSIL.

The chain joins TRBV15 to TRBJ1-3; 8 positions match TRBD1. The CDR3 loop spans 14 amino acids. V was pared by 3 bases and J by 4 bases, with 2 bases of the junction left unmatched. Germline V CDR1 and CDR2: LNHNV, YYDKDF (reference sequence). The CDR3 nucleotides read TGTGCCACCAGCAGGGGACAGGCGGGAAACACCATATATTTT. Translated: CATSRGQAGNTIYF.

The chain uses TRBV5-4 and TRBJ2-1, with 9 bases aligning to TRBD1. The V gene's germline CDR1 is SGHNT and CDR2 YYREEE (reference sequence). Trimming cost V 0 bases and J 4 bases; bases outside gene matches: 5. The length of the CDR3 is 16 residues. For the CDR3, the DNA is TGTGCCAGCAGCTTGGGACCTGGACAGGGGTACAATGAGCAGTTCTTC. It is translated as CASSLGPGQGYNEQFF.

This sequence joins TRBV30 and TRBJ1-1; 11 nucleotides align to TRBD1. Germline V gene lookup returns CDR1 GTSNPN and CDR2 SVGIG (reference sequence). The CDR3 extends over 17 amino acids. J gave up 0 bases and V 4 bases, and 10 bases lay outside the gene matches. The CDR3 sequence is CAWNTPGTGGMNTEAFF. The CDR3 coding sequence is TGTGCCTGGAATACCCCCGGGACAGGGGGGATGAACACTGAAGCTTTCTTT. Combining the CDR3 with reference TRBV30 and TRBJ1-1 gives the whole variable domain SQTIHQWPATLVQPVGSPLSLECTVEGTSNPNLYWYRQAAGRGLQLLFYSVGIGQISSEVPQNLSASRPQDRQFILSSKKLLLSDSGFYLCAWNTPGTGGMNTEAFFGQGTRLTVV.

The chain employs TRBV10-3 and TRBJ2-1; 12 positions agree with TRBD2. Germline V gives CDR1 ENHRY, CDR2 SYGVKD. After removal of 0 bases from V and 8 bases from J, the junction contained 5 bases not matched to a gene. The CDR3 has 16 residues. The DNA for the CDR3 is TGTGCCATCAGTGAGTCCGCTAGCGGGAGGGTGGATGAGCAGTTCTTC. Translated, it gives CAISESASGRVDEQFF.

The chain joins TRBV19 to TRBJ1-6; the match to TRBD1 covers 8 bases. Germline V lookup: CDR1 LNHDA, CDR2 SQIVND (reference sequence). Trimming at V came to 6 bases and at J to 9 bases, leaving 4 bases not matched to a gene. The CDR3 is 13 amino acids. CDR3 sequence reads: CASSPTGGSPLHF. CDR3 DNA: TGTGCCAGTAGCCCCACAGGGGGTTCACCCCTCCACTTT.

This chain uses TRBV7-8 with TRBJ1-5; maybe TRBD1 (6 bases). In germline, CDR1 is SGHVS, CDR2 FQNEAQ. This CDR3 is 15 amino acids long. The V and J ends lost 5 bases and 3 bases respectively, with 14 bases between them. The CDR3: CASSLDRILNQPQHF. The CDR3 nucleotides are TGTGCCAGCAGCCTAGACAGGATCCTCAATCAGCCCCAGCATTTT.

The rearrangement joins TRBV18 to TRBJ1-1; D is perhaps TRBD1 (6 bases). Trimming cost V 4 bases and J 1 base, with 13 bases left between them. This CDR3 is built from 15 residues. Germline assignment: CDR1 KGHSH and CDR2 LQKENI. The CDR3 sequence is CASSLVGAWNTEAFF. The CDR3 DNA follows: TGTGCCAGCTCACTAGTGGGGGCATGGAACACTGAAGCTTTCTTT.

The CDR3 spells CASSLTGDNQPQHF. DNA of the CDR3: TGTGCCAGCAGTTTAACAGGGGATAATCAGCCCCAGCATTTT. V usage is TRBV28 and J usage is TRBJ1-5, with 7 bases matching TRBD1. Trimming cost V 2 bases and J 4 bases; bases outside gene matches: 2. Germline V gene sequence: CDR1 MDHEN, CDR2 SYDVKM. This CDR3 comprises 14 residues.

V gene TRBV9 combines with J gene TRBJ2-1; 9 bases are a match to TRBD1. The germline V gene encodes CDR1 SGDLS and CDR2 YYNGEE. V shed 4 bases and J 5 bases; nucleotides not matched to a gene: 4. The CDR3 loop spans 14 amino acids. CDR3 residues: CASSKRTGDNEQFF. CDR3 nucleotides: TGTGCCAGCAGCAAACGGACAGGGGACAATGAGCAGTTCTTC.

J is TRBJ2-1 and V is TRBV7-3; 9 bases line up with TRBD2. The CDR3 loop spans 15 amino acids. Germline V gene lookup returns CDR1 SGHTA and CDR2 FQGTGA. J gave up 9 bases and V 1 base, and 7 bases lay outside the gene matches. CDR3 in DNA: TGTGCCAGCAGCTTAAAGGTCGGCGGGAGGGCTGAGCAGTTCTTC. It translates to CASSLKVGGRAEQFF. The full variable domain, with the rest looked up from reference TRBV7-3 and TRBJ2-1, is GAGVSQTPSNKVTEKGKYVELRCDPISGHTALYWYRQSLGQGPEFLIYFQGTGAADDSGLPNDRFFAVRPEGSVSTLKIQRTERGDSAVYLCASSLKVGGRAEQFFGPGTRLTVL.

In this sample, this clone turned up once. The chain links TRBV2 to TRBJ2-1, with 7 bases identical to TRBD2. The junction had 5 bases not matched to a gene; V was cut back by 6 bases and J by 3 bases. In germline, CDR1 is SNHLY, CDR2 FYNNEI. The CDR3 sequence is 14 residues long. In DNA form, the CDR3 reads TGTGCCAGCAGCAGGGCTAGCGGCTACAATGAGCAGTTCTTC. Translation gives CASSRASGYNEQFF.